Presented here are 21 T cell receptor beta chains from one specimen sequenced in a study of tumor and adjacent non-tumor tissue in lung cancer. No cell sorting was done before RNA was extracted from the tissue. TCRbeta libraries were built with three rounds of nested PCR, modified from ARM-PCR. MiXCR, applied by TCRdb to the multiplex PCR reads, yields one record per CDR3 protein. The sample has about 140,000 distinct CDR3 sequences; about 71% are singletons. The sequenced sample was lung tumor tissue. Receptors originate from a man in his sixties with small cell lung cancer.

J is TRBJ2-5 and V is TRBV20-1; 7 bases line up with TRBD1. Unmatched junction bases numbered 12, after V lost 5 bases and J lost 9 bases. The CDR3 runs 13 residues. Germline assignment: CDR1 DFQATT and CDR2 SNEGSKA (reference sequence). The CDR3 nucleotides read TGCAGTGCTTTGGGACAGCTCCATGAGGCCCAGTACTTC. It codes for CSALGQLHEAQYF.

About this clonotype itself: This may come from a read error, since a much larger clone is one base off. J is TRBJ1-2 and V is TRBV29-1, with 8 nucleotides matching TRBD1. This CDR3 is built from 14 residues. CDR1 and CDR2 (germline): SQVTM, ANQGSEA. The CDR3: CSLEGGQGSYGYTF. The CDR3 DNA sequence: TGCAGCCTTGAAGGTGGACAGGGCTCTTATGGCTACACCTTC.

On this clonotype: One base away lies a much larger clone, so this may be a sequencing read error. The CDR3 here is CACRITGVNTQYF. DNA of the CDR3: TGTGCCTGCAGAATAACAGGGGTGAATACGCAGTATTTT. The chain recombines TRBV28 with TRBJ2-3; 7 nucleotides line up with TRBD1. This CDR3 is built from 13 residues. The germline gives CDR1 MDHEN, CDR2 SYDVKM.

This clonotype is labeled as medium-sized. The chain links TRBV12-3 or TRBV12-4 to TRBJ1-6, with unresolved D. This CDR3 spans 12 amino acids. V dropped 6 bases and J dropped 9 bases, with 9 bases sitting between them. DNA for the CDR3: TGTGCCAGCAGCTCAGAGTTTTCACCCCTCCACTTT. It is translated as CASSSEFSPLHF.

V usage is TRBV5-4 and J usage is TRBJ2-3; D not resolved. The germline V gene encodes CDR1 SGHNT and CDR2 YYREEE (reference sequence). Trimming shortened V by 4 bases and J by 1 base, and 13 bases separated the two germline ends. The CDR3 contains 15 residues. The CDR3 here is CASSLAARGTDTQYF. DNA for the CDR3: TGTGCCAGCAGCCTCGCGGCTCGGGGCACAGATACGCAGTATTTT.

This clonotype was observed at least ten times. The rearrangement links TRBV20-1 to TRBJ2-1, with TRBD2 matching 7 bases. Germline CDR1 and CDR2: DFQATT and SNEGSKA (reference sequence). The CDR3 has 14 amino acids. Unmatched junction bases numbered 2, after V lost 0 bases and J lost 3 bases. The CDR3 nucleotides read TGCAGTGCTAGAGATCCTAGCGGCTACAATGAGCAGTTCTTC. Residues: CSARDPSGYNEQFF.

Concerning this clonotype: The CDR3 does not close with the conserved phenylalanine or tryptophan, likely indicating a read error. The rearrangement links TRBV5-6 to TRBJ1-1; D unresolved. Per the germline V gene, CDR1 is SGHDT and CDR2 is YYEEEE. V lost 6 bases and J lost 7, with 13 bases in between. The CDR3 totals 12 residues. Here the CDR3 DNA reads TGTGCCAGCAACAGCTTAGGGTTTGAAGCTTTCTGT. Amino acids: CASNSLGFEAFC.

With respect to this clonotype: A junction boundary mismatches the germline segment, possibly from a read error. The chain joins TRBV4-2 to TRBJ1-4; D is unresolved. There are 15 residues in the CDR3. The germline CDR1 and CDR2 sequences are LGHNA and YNFKEQ. The CDR3 coding sequence is TGCGCCAGCAGCCAAGTTTGGGAGGCTAATGAAAAACTGTTTTTT. This sequence encodes CASSQVWEANEKLFF.

This sequence joins TRBV29-1 and TRBJ2-7; D not certain. CDR3 length: 13 residues. V was trimmed by 4 bases and J by 2 bases, leaving 12 bases between them. Germline CDR1 and CDR2: SQVTM and ANQGSEA. For the CDR3, the DNA is TGCAGCGTTGGACTGGAGAGACCCTACGAGCAGTACTTC. Translated, it gives CSVGLERPYEQYF.

In regard to this clonotype: At one boundary the junction diverges from the germline segment, which might be a read error. V usage is TRBV6-6 and J usage is TRBJ2-5; weak D call: TRBD1 (6 bases). The germline V gene encodes CDR1 MNHNY and CDR2 SVGAGI (reference sequence). This CDR3 region has 12 residues. CDR3 residues: CASSSGAETQCF. CDR3 in DNA: TGTGCTAGCTCGTCAGGGGCAGAGACCCAGTGCTTC.

The chain carries TRBV13 and TRBJ1-1; D may be TRBD1 (5 bases). This CDR3 is built from 13 residues. Germline V gene lookup returns CDR1 PRHDT and CDR2 FYEKMQ (reference sequence). The V end was cut by 2 bases, the J end by 4 bases, with 8 bases between. CDR3 loop: CASSLRGSTEAFF. The CDR3 DNA sequence: TGTGCCAGCAGCTTAAGGGGTTCCACTGAAGCTTTCTTT.

This clonotype was recorded many times. The chain combines TRBV11-2 with TRBJ2-7; 9 positions agree with TRBD2. CDR3 size: 14 residues. V was clipped by 5 bases and J by 7 bases; unmatched bases: 9. Germline CDR1 reads SGHAT; CDR2 reads FQNNGV. CDR3: CASSRLAAGGEQYF. In nucleotides, the CDR3 is TGTGCCAGCAGCAGACTAGCGGCTGGGGGGGAGCAGTACTTC.

This clonotype was observed a few times. This may stem from a read error, because a much larger clone lies one nucleotide away. The chain is built from TRBV6-5 and TRBJ2-5; TRBD2 might be the D (5 bases). CDR3 length: 15 amino acids. Trimming shortened V by 5 bases and J by 2 bases, and 15 bases separated the two germline ends. Germline loops: CDR1 MNHEY, CDR2 SVGAGI. Here the CDR3 DNA reads TGTGCCAGCAGTACCCTAGTGGGAGTTCAAGAGACCCAGTACTTC. Amino acids: CASSTLVGVQETQYF.

This clonotype counts as medium-sized. V and J are TRBV11-1 and TRBJ2-4; tentative D call: TRBD2 (6 bases). The CDR3 contains 13 residues. CDR1 and CDR2 from the germline V gene are SGHAT and FQDESV (reference sequence). V was pared by 6 bases and J by 9 bases, with 15 bases between. CDR3: CASSFRTTRIQYF. The CDR3 region has the DNA TGTGCCAGCAGTTTTCGGACTACGCGCATTCAGTACTTC.

As concerns this clonotype: Given the absence of the conserved phenylalanine or tryptophan at the CDR3 end, a read error is likely. V usage is TRBV6-5 and J usage is TRBJ1-6; D ambiguous. The CDR3 is made up of 17 amino acids. Trimming pared 2 bases from V and 0 bases from J, leaving 11 bases between. Germline V lookup: CDR1 MNHEY, CDR2 SVGAGI. CDR3 nucleotide sequence: TGTGCCAGCAGTTACGAGGGCATTGGCTCCTATAATTCACCCCTCCACTTA. Translation gives CASSYEGIGSYNSPLHL.

At least ten counts were recorded for this clonotype. In DNA form, the CDR3 reads TGTGCCAGCAGCCCTAGCGGGGGTACAGATACGCAGTATTTT. This translates into CASSPSGGTDTQYF. The rearrangement joins TRBV11-2 to TRBJ2-3; 10 bases map to TRBD2. The CDR3 length is 14 residues. The V and J ends lost 5 bases and 3 bases, in that order; junction bases with no gene match: 2. Germline V CDR1 and CDR2: SGHAT, FQNNGV.

This clonotype appeared once. This clone may be a read error of a much larger clone one base away. The CDR3 ends on some other residue instead of the conserved phenylalanine or tryptophan, so this is likely a read error. The chain recombines TRBV28 with TRBJ1-4, with D possibly being TRBD1 (6 bases). Trimming cost V 5 bases and J 8 bases, with 15 bases left between them. The CDR3 length is 14 residues. The germline V gene encodes CDR1 MDHEN and CDR2 SYDVKM. CDR3 amino acids: CASSETGKGEKLFS. The CDR3 bases are TGTGCCAGCAGTGAAACAGGGAAAGGGGAAAAACTGTTTTCT.

The V call is TRBV29-1, the J call TRBJ2-1, with D possibly matching TRBD1 (5 bases). Germline V gene lookup returns CDR1 SQVTM and CDR2 ANQGSEA. The CDR3 has 19 amino acids. Trimming removed 1 base from V and 0 bases from J, with 22 bases in between. The CDR3 nucleotides are TGCAGCGTTGAAGGCACTGGGGCGTCAGCAGTCCACTCCTACAATGAGCAGTTCTTC. It yields the protein CSVEGTGASAVHSYNEQFF.

A word on this clonotype: An end of the junction differs from the germline gene, which may be a read error. The chain employs TRBV11-1 and TRBJ2-7; no clear D gene. CDR1 and CDR2 (germline): SGHAT, FQDESV (reference sequence). This CDR3 has 12 amino acids. In nucleotides, the CDR3 is TGTGCCAGCAGCTCCAAGACTTACGAGCAGTACTTT. It translates to CASSSKTYEQYF.

The chain is built from TRBV7-9 and TRBJ2-5, with D possibly being TRBD2 (6 bases). V was shortened by 2 bases and J by 5 bases, with 15 bases between the two germline ends. The CDR3 has 15 residues. Germline CDR1 is SEHNR and CDR2 is FQNEAQ (reference sequence). The CDR3 nucleotides are TGTGCCAGCAGCTTAAGCCGGAGGGTTGGGGAGACCCAGTACTTC. Amino acids: CASSLSRRVGETQYF.

This clonotype was seen ten or more times. The chain couples TRBV5-5 to TRBJ1-6; D call uncertain. Trimming left V 5 bases short and J 7 bases short, with 10 bases between. The CDR3 length is 13 residues. The germline CDR1 and CDR2 sequences are SGHKS and YYEKEE (reference sequence). DNA of the CDR3: TGTGCCAGCAGGACGGGGAACAATTCACCCCTCCACTTT. Amino acids: CASRTGNNSPLHF.